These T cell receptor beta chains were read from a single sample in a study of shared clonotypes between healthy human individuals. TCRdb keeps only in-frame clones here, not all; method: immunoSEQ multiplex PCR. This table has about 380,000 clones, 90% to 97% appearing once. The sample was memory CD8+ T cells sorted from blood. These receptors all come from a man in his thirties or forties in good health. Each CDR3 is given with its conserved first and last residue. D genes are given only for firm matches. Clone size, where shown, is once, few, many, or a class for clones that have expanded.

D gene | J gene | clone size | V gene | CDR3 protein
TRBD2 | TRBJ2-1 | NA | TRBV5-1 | CASSVIAGEGNEQFF
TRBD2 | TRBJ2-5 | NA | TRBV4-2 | CASSPGTSGQETQYF
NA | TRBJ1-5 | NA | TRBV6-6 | CASHRVGQPQHF
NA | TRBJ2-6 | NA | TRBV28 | CASSFVGSGANVLTF
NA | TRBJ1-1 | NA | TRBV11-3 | CASSLPQGNEAFF
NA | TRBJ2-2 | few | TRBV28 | CASSFGYTGELFF
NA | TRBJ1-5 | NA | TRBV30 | CAWSAQDQPQHF
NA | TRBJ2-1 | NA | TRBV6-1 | CASSVVGPLYNEQFF
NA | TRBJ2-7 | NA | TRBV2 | CASSEQLSVAWFSYEQYF
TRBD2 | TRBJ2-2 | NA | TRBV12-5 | CASGWAATSGFTGELFF
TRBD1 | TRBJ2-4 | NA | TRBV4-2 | CASSRKKGQGNIQYF
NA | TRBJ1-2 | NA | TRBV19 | CASSIKAYGYTF
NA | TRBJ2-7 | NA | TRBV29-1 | CSVEQYYEQYF
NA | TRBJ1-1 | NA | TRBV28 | CASSLGGMNTEAFF
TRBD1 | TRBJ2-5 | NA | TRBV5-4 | CASSLRDRVQETQYF
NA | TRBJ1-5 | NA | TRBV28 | CASSSPEAQHF
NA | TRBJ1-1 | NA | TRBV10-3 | CAISPTVLNTEAFF
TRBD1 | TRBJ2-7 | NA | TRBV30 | CAWSAIGQGTYEQYF
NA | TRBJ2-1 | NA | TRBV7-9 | CASSQAVGEQFF
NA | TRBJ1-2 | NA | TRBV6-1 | CASSVSIWGGYTF
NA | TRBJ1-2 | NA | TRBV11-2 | CASSVRGFTASYGYTF
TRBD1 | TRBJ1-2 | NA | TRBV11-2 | CASSFTGDYGYTF
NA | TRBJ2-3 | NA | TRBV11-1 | CASSLTLREADTQYF
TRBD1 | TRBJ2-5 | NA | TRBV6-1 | CASSLLDRAQETQYF
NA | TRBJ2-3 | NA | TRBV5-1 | CASSRGRATDTQYF
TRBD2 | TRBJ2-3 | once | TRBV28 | CASRGTSGRRIVVKDTQYF
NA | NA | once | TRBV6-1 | CASSATPGYEQYF
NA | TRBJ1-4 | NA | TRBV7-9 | CASSLGQFEKLFF
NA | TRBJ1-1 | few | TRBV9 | CASSVAGNTEAFF
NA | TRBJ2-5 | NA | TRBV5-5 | CASSPRRVQETQYF
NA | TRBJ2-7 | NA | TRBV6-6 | CASSYGISYEQYF
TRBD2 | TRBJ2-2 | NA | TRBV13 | CASSPSGSFTGELFF
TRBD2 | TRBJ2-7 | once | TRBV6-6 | CASSRNLAGPYEQYF
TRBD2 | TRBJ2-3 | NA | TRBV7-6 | CASSLASRLAGGADTQYF
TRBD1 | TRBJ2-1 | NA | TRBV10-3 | CAISDHDRGRYNEQFF
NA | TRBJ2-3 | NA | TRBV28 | CASSLIGSTDTQYF
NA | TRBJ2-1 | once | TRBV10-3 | CAISEGSGAGNEQFF
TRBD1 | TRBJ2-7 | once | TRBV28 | CASSLADRDRGYEQYF
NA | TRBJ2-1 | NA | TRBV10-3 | CAISESELEYNEQFF
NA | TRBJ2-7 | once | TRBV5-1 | CASSLAGRLRDEQYF
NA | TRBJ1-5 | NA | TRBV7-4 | CASSLRISRDKQPQHF
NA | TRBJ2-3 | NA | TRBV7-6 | CASSLSFGNGYTQYF
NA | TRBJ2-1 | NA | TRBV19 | CASSSGETKEQFF